The source of this T cell receptor (beta chain) is a study of PD-L1 blockade in urothelial cancer. Study outcomes and limitations: Prediction of better survival came from below-median pretreatment blood TCR clonality.

To note about this clone: Its antigen is as yet unknown.

The authors spiked synthetic TCR analog templates into each PCR. Produced via immunoSEQ multiplex PCR; TCRdb's table is partial and in-frame only. The profile covers approximately 52,000 clones, with 70% to 80% appearing a single time and around 3.4% taken by the ten largest. Germline CDR1 and CDR2: LGHNA and YSLEER. Trimming left V 1 base short and J 3 bases short, with 9 bases between. CDR3 size: 14 residues. This TCR derives from an older man with urothelial cancer. This chain connects TRBV4-3 to TRBJ1-2; D is uncertain. This specimen was PBMCs, taken around atezolizumab (anti-PD-L1) treatment. CDR3 sequence reads: CASSQAPGYYGYTF. The CDR3 DNA sequence: TGCGCCAGCAGCCAAGCTCCGGGATACTATGGCTACACCTTC.